Following are 25 T cell receptor beta chains from one sample sequenced in a study of human T cells and chemical hapten exposure. TCRdb independently ran MiXCR on the RACE reads; one entry per CDR3 protein. The data show around 69,000 distinct CDR3 sequences, over 6.5% seen once. Time point meaning: patch test 2, 6 weeks after DPC sensitization. Treatment indicated: therapeutic diphenylcyclopropenone sensitization with weekly scalp DPC. The sequenced sample was whole blood, obtained in connection with sensitization to the hapten diphenylcyclopropenone (DPC). These TCRs come from a woman aged 45 to 65 with alopecia areata. Some clones in this sample may be carry-over from other donors' samples.

V is TRBV19 and J is TRBJ1-5; maybe TRBD1 (5 bases). The V and J ends lost 7 bases and 4 bases respectively, with 14 bases between them. CDR1 and CDR2 (germline): LNHDA, SQIVND (reference sequence). This CDR3 comprises 14 residues. Here the CDR3 reads CASISRRGNQPQHF. CDR3 coding DNA: TGTGCCAGTATTTCCCGAAGGGGTAATCAGCCCCAGCATTTT.

This clonotype was counted ten times or more. V gene TRBV7-9 combines with J gene TRBJ1-2, with 8 bases identical to TRBD1. In germline, CDR1 is SEHNR, CDR2 FQNEAQ (reference sequence). This CDR3 is 14 amino acids long. Unmatched junction bases numbered 6, after V lost 5 bases and J lost 4 bases. The CDR3 spells CASSQPGQVYGYTF. The CDR3 bases are TGTGCCAGCAGCCAACCGGGACAGGTCTATGGCTACACCTTC.

This clonotype was counted ten times or more. The chain carries TRBV2 and TRBJ1-1; D is unresolved. The germline gives CDR1 SNHLY, CDR2 FYNNEI. The CDR3 spans 13 residues. Trimming left V 6 bases short and J 5 bases short, with 13 bases between. The CDR3 reads CASREFVTTEAFF. CDR3 coding DNA: TGTGCCAGCAGGGAGTTTGTTACAACTGAAGCTTTCTTT.

CDR3 DNA sequence: TGCGCCAGCAGCTTGGAGGCTAGCGGGGGGGCCTGGAATGAGCAGTTCTTC. Its translation: CASSLEASGGAWNEQFF. J is TRBJ2-1 and V is TRBV5-1, with TRBD2 identical over 12 bases. Germline assignment: CDR1 SGHRS and CDR2 YFSETQ. This CDR3 has 17 amino acids. Unmatched junction bases numbered 8, after V lost 0 bases and J lost 7 bases.

This clonotype was picked up many times. The rearrangement joins TRBV5-1 to TRBJ1-1; D call uncertain. This CDR3 spans 12 amino acids. CDR1 is SGHRS and CDR2 is YFSETQ in the germline V gene. Trimming left V 2 bases short and J 4 bases short, with 6 bases between. The DNA for the CDR3 is TGCGCCAGCAGCTTCTCAGGCACTGAAGCTTTCTTT. Amino acids: CASSFSGTEAFF.

This chain joins TRBV6-5 and TRBJ2-3; 9 bases map to TRBD2. The V segment lost 6 bases and the J segment 3 bases; nucleotides outside the gene matches: 13. The CDR3 spans 17 residues. The germline V gene has CDR1 MNHEY and CDR2 SVGAGI. DNA of the CDR3: TGTGCCAGCAGGCCCCCTTTAGGAGCGGGGGGTACAGATACGCAGTATTTT. Amino acids: CASRPPLGAGGTDTQYF.

In this sample, this clonotype turned up a few times. The chain uses TRBV4-3 and TRBJ1-1; D ambiguous. Germline CDR1 reads LGHNA; CDR2 reads YSLEER. The CDR3 is made up of 15 amino acids. Deletions cut 0 bases from V and 0 bases from J, with 8 bases between. DNA for the CDR3: TGCGCCAGCAGCCAAGAAGTCAGACTGAACACTGAAGCTTTCTTT. Protein sequence: CASSQEVRLNTEAFF.

This clonotype was recorded at least ten times. The chain has TRBV5-1 and TRBJ2-5; D is possibly TRBD1 or TRBD2 (5 bases each). This CDR3 comprises 15 residues. V lost 0 bases to trimming and J lost 5 bases, with 14 bases between them. The V gene's germline CDR1 is SGHRS and CDR2 YFSETQ. In DNA, the CDR3 is TGCGCCAGCAGCTTGGAACCGGGACGGCCGGAGACCCAGTACTTC. Translating gives CASSLEPGRPETQYF.

This clonotype was observed a handful of times. The genes are TRBV7-9 and TRBJ2-5; tentative D call: TRBD2 (5 bases). Deletions cut 5 bases from V and 2 bases from J, with 12 bases between. The CDR3 is 14 residues long. Per the germline V gene, CDR1 is SEHNR and CDR2 is FQNEAQ (reference sequence). The CDR3 DNA reads TGTGCCAGCAGCCCACCCTGGGAGCAAGAGACCCAGTACTTC. Translation gives CASSPPWEQETQYF.

This chain joins TRBV11-2 and TRBJ2-1; 8 nucleotides agree with TRBD1. The V segment lost 1 base and the J segment 7 bases; nucleotides outside the gene matches: 15. Per germline, CDR1 SGHAT and CDR2 FQNNGV. This CDR3 comprises 18 residues. CDR3 sequence: CASSLGFGARGQGNEQFF. CDR3 sequence (DNA): TGTGCCAGCAGCTTAGGGTTTGGGGCCAGGGGGCAGGGAAATGAGCAGTTCTTC.

The chain has TRBV9 and TRBJ2-2; TRBD2 might be the D (6 bases). The V and J ends lost 4 bases and 2 bases respectively, with 12 bases between them. There are 15 residues in the CDR3. Germline CDR1 is SGDLS and CDR2 is YYNGEE. CDR3 DNA: TGTGCCAGCAGCCTGAGGAGGGGAAACACCGGGGAGCTGTTTTTT. This gives the protein CASSLRRGNTGELFF.

This clonotype has more than one count but fewer than ten. The V gene is TRBV4-1, the J gene TRBJ2-1; D ambiguous. The germline V gene has CDR1 MGHRA and CDR2 YSYEKL. V was shortened by 1 base and J by 4 bases, with 8 bases between the two germline ends. The CDR3 runs to 14 residues. Written as DNA, the CDR3 is TGCGCCAGCAGCCAAGTATTGTCATACAATGAGCAGTTCTTC. This translates into CASSQVLSYNEQFF.

The chain is built from TRBV29-1 and TRBJ2-5, with a weak D call TRBD1 (5 bases). This CDR3 spans 14 amino acids. Germline values: CDR1 SQVTM, CDR2 ANQGSEA. Trimming left V 0 bases short and J 1 base short, with 9 bases between. CDR3 coding DNA: TGCAGCGTTGAAGATCAAAGGGGCCAAGAGACCCAGTACTTC. Residues: CSVEDQRGQETQYF.

The rearrangement joins TRBV9 to TRBJ1-4, with a weak D call TRBD1 (5 bases). From germline, CDR1 is SGDLS and CDR2 YYNGEE. The V end lost 4 bases, the J end lost 3 bases, and 13 bases lay between the germline ends. The CDR3 totals 15 residues. The CDR3 loop reads CASSQGSLANEKLFF. The CDR3 bases are TGTGCCAGCAGCCAGGGATCTTTAGCTAATGAAAAACTGTTTTTT.

J is TRBJ2-3 and V is TRBV6-2 or TRBV6-3; TRBD1 is a possible D gene (6 bases). This CDR3 contains 15 residues. V was clipped by 8 bases and J by 1 base, with 16 bases between them. The V gene's germline CDR1 is MNHEY and CDR2 SVGEGT. This CDR3 reads CASRPSGAGTDTQYF. The CDR3 region has the DNA TGTGCCAGCCGTCCTTCAGGGGCCGGCACAGATACGCAGTATTTT.

This clonotype showed up just a few times. J is TRBJ2-6 and V is TRBV7-2, with D uncertain. Germline loops: CDR1 SGHTA, CDR2 FQGNSA. Trimming took 8 bases from V and 1 from J, leaving 9 bases between them. This CDR3 region has 14 residues. The CDR3 region has the DNA TGTGCCAGCCGATTTGGGTCTGGGGCCAACGTCCTGACTTTC. The encoded protein is CASRFGSGANVLTF.

This clonotype has more than one count but fewer than ten. This chain links TRBV29-1 with TRBJ1-2, with TRBD1 matching 8 bases. The germline CDR1 and CDR2 sequences are SQVTM and ANQGSEA. The CDR3 contains 15 residues. J was trimmed by 4 bases and V by 0 bases; bases with no gene match: 7. The CDR3: CSVEDAGQAFYGYTF. CDR3 sequence (DNA): TGCAGCGTTGAAGATGCGGGACAGGCGTTCTATGGCTACACCTTC.

The genes are TRBV20-1 and TRBJ2-1; tentative D call: TRBD1 (5 bases). V was clipped by 3 bases and J by 8 bases, with 14 bases between them. Germline V gene sequence: CDR1 DFQATT, CDR2 SNEGSKA (reference sequence). CDR3 length equals 13 residues. CDR3 region: CSASRQGNDEQFF. CDR3 nucleotide sequence: TGCAGTGCTAGTCGCCAGGGTAACGATGAGCAGTTCTTC.

The rearrangement links TRBV12-5 to TRBJ2-1; D remains ambiguous. The CDR3 has 13 residues. In germline, CDR1 is LGHNT, CDR2 FRNRAP. Trimming took 1 base from V and 5 from J, leaving 6 bases between them. CDR3 DNA sequence: TGTGCTAGTGGTTTGGGATACGACAATGAGCAGTTCTTC. Translation gives CASGLGYDNEQFF.

The rearrangement uses TRBV19 and TRBJ2-1; 13 nucleotides align to TRBD2. CDR1 is LNHDA, CDR2 SQIVND, per germline (reference sequence). V shed 6 bases and J 0 bases; nucleotides not matched to a gene: 8. The CDR3 consists of 18 residues. The CDR3 region is CASSLTSGRSGSYNEQFF. The CDR3, as DNA: TGTGCCAGTAGCCTGACTAGCGGGAGGTCCGGCTCCTACAATGAGCAGTTCTTC.

The chain has TRBV7-9 and TRBJ2-2, with D maybe TRBD1 (5 bases). V lost 2 bases and J lost 1, with 8 bases in between. The germline V gene has CDR1 SEHNR and CDR2 FQNEAQ (reference sequence). The CDR3 contains 15 residues. CDR3 sequence: CASSLTGQNTGELFF. DNA of the CDR3: TGTGCCAGCAGCTTAACCGGACAGAACACCGGGGAGCTGTTTTTT. The entire variable domain, with the rest obtained from reference TRBV7-9 and TRBJ2-2, is as follows: DTGVSQNPRHKITKRGQNVTFRCDPISEHNRLYWYRQTLGQGPEFLTYFQNEAQLEKSRLLSDRFSAERPKGSFSTLEIQRTEQGDSAMYLCASSLTGQNTGELFFGEGSRLTVL.

The V gene is TRBV25-1, the J gene TRBJ1-5; a possible D gene is TRBD1 (5 bases). The CDR3 has 15 amino acids. Trimming left V 8 bases short and J 1 base short, with 15 bases between. Germline values: CDR1 MGHDK, CDR2 SYGVNS. CDR3 sequence: CASSKGGASNQPQHF. The CDR3 nucleotides are TGTGCCAGCTCGAAAGGTGGGGCGAGCAATCAGCCCCAGCATTTT.

This clonotype has ten or more counts. V and J are TRBV2 and TRBJ2-3, with TRBD1 matching 10 bases. CDR3 length equals 17 residues. CDR1 and CDR2 (germline): SNHLY, FYNNEI. With 5 bases clipped from V and 1 base from J, the junction kept 9 bases outside the gene matches. In DNA, the CDR3 is TGTGCCAGCAGTCCCAGAACGGGGACAGGGGGCACAGATACGCAGTATTTT. It codes for CASSPRTGTGGTDTQYF.

V is TRBV29-1 and J is TRBJ2-7; tentative D call: TRBD2 (5 bases). V was shortened by 5 bases and J by 4 bases, with 12 bases between the two germline ends. This CDR3 has 12 residues. CDR1 is SQVTM, CDR2 ANQGSEA, per germline. The CDR3 sequence is CSVLLGGYEQYF. DNA for the CDR3: TGCAGCGTTCTCCTGGGCGGGTACGAGCAGTACTTC.

The chain couples TRBV12-3 or TRBV12-4 to TRBJ2-4; D tentatively fits TRBD1 or TRBD2 (5 bases each). Trimming removed 3 bases from V and 9 bases from J, with 15 bases in between. CDR3 length: 14 residues. The CDR3 reads CASSFGTIGGIQYF. The DNA for the CDR3 is TGTGCCAGCAGTTTTGGGACCATTGGAGGCATTCAGTACTTC.